Listed here are 3 T cell receptor beta chains from one sample, sequenced in a study of molecular identifiers for immune sequencing clone quantification. One entry per CDR3 protein, called by TCRdb with MiXCR from the PCR reads. The data show around 300,000 distinct CDR3 sequences, with over 20% seen just once and around 0.76% held by the top ten. The sequencing sample was made of naive CD8+ T cells from blood, with Jurkat cell RNA spiked in. Documented subset: FACS-sorted CD8+CD4-CCR7+CD45RA+ naive T cells. These receptors originate from a human donor in good health. Some libraries in this study had Jurkat cell RNA spiked in.

Note on this clonotype: This may be a read error, as it is one base from a much larger clone. The chain joins TRBV7-2 to TRBJ1-6, with D unresolved. CDR1 is SGHTA and CDR2 is FQGNSA in the germline V gene. V was pared by 1 base and J by 5 bases, with 15 bases between. The CDR3 has 17 residues. CDR3 DNA sequence: TGTGCCAGCAGCTTAGTTGCTTTTCGGGAAAATAATTCACCCCTCCACTTT. It translates to CASSLVAFRENNSPLHF.

There are a few counts of this clonotype. V usage is TRBV9 and J usage is TRBJ2-7; D gene unclear. This CDR3 is 14 amino acids long. V was trimmed by 3 bases and J by 2 bases, leaving 12 bases between them. The germline V gene has CDR1 SGDLS and CDR2 YYNGEE. This CDR3 is CASSAAVSPYEQYF. Written as DNA, the CDR3 is TGTGCCAGCAGCGCCGCCGTAAGCCCCTACGAGCAGTACTTC.

V and J are TRBV12-3 or TRBV12-4 and TRBJ1-1; D uncertain. This CDR3 comprises 14 residues. Trimming removed 3 bases from V and 3 bases from J, with 11 bases in between. CDR3 protein: CASSFRALDTEAFF. For the CDR3, the DNA is TGTGCCAGCAGTTTTAGGGCGTTGGACACTGAAGCTTTCTTT.